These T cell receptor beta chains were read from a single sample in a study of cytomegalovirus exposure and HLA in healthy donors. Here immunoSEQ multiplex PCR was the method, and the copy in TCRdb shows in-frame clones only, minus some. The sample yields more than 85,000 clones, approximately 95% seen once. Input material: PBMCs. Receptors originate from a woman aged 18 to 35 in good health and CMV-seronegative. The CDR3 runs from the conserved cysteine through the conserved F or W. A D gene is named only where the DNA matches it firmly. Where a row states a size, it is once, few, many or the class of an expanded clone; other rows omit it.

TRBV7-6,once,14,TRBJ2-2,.,CASSLLGATGELFF,TGTGCCAGCAGCTTACTGGGGGCCACCGGGGAGCTGTTTTTT
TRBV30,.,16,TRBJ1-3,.,CAWSVKAGNSGNTIYF,TGTGCCTGGAGCGTAAAGGCGGGGAACTCTGGAAACACCATATATTTT
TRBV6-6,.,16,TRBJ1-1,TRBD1,CASSWSQGAGNTEAFF,TGTGCCAGCAGTTGGTCACAGGGGGCGGGGAACACTGAAGCTTTCTTT
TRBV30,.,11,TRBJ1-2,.,CAWSVHAGYTF,TGTGCCTGGAGTGTACATGCTGGCTACACCTTC
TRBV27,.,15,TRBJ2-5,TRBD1,CASSPLGQGQETQYF,TGTGCCAGCAGTCCCCTCGGACAGGGCCAAGAGACCCAGTACTTC
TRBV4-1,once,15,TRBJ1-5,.,CASSQGQVSNQPQHF,TGCGCCAGCAGCCAAGGGCAGGTGAGCAATCAGCCCCAGCATTTT
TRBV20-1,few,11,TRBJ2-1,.,CSATTSNEQFF,TGCAGTGCGACGACTAGCAATGAGCAGTTCTTC
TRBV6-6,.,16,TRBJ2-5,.,CASSYPSRGSGETQYF,TGTGCCAGCAGTTATCCTTCCCGGGGTTCGGGGGAGACCCAGTACTTC
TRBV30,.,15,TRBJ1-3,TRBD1,CAWSPDRAGGNTIYF,TGTGCCTGGAGTCCCGACAGGGCCGGTGGAAACACCATATATTTT
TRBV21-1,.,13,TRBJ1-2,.,CASRSGSRAGYTF,TGTGCCAGCAGATCAGGGTCTCGGGCTGGCTACACCTTC
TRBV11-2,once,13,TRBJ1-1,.,CASSWSGNTEAFF,TGTGCCAGCAGCTGGTCGGGGAACACTGAAGCTTTCTTT
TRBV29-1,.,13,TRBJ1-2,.,CSVQDNSGYGYTF,TGCAGCGTTCAGGACAATTCCGGATATGGCTACACCTTC
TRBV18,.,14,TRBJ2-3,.,CASSPLALTDTQYF,TGTGCCAGCTCACCCCTAGCCCTCACAGATACGCAGTATTTT
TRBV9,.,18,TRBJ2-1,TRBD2,CASSGSVGGLSSYNEQFF,TGTGCCAGCAGCGGGAGTGTCGGGGGGTTAAGCTCCTACAATGAGCAGTTCTTC
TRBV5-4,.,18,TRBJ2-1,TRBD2,CASSLGGRAASEYNEQFF,TGTGCCAGCAGCTTGGGAGGGAGGGCGGCTAGCGAATACAATGAGCAGTTCTTC
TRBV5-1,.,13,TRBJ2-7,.,CASSSDPTYEQYF,TGCGCCAGCAGCTCCGATCCTACCTACGAGCAGTACTTC
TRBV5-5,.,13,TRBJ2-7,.,CASSGGSSYEQYF,TGTGCCAGCAGCGGAGGTAGCTCCTACGAGCAGTACTTC
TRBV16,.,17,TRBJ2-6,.,CASSQRQGLSGANVLTF,TGTGCCAGCAGCCAAAGACAGGGACTCTCTGGGGCCAACGTCCTGACTTTC
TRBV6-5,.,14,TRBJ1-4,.,CASTLQATNEKLFF,TGTGCCAGCACCTTACAGGCAACTAATGAAAAACTGTTTTTT
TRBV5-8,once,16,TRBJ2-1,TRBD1,CASRQPGQPYYNEQFF,TGTGCCAGCAGACAACCGGGACAGCCTTATTACAATGAGCAGTTCTTC
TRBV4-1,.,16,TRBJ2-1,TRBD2,CASSEILGGGVDEQFF,TGCGCCAGCAGCGAGATCTTGGGTGGGGGGGTGGATGAGCAGTTCTTC
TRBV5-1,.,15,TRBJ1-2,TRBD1,CASSFTQGAMYGYTF,TGCGCCAGCAGCTTTACACAGGGGGCTATGTATGGCTACACCTTC
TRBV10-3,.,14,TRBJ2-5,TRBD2,CAISRGLGQETQYF,TGTGCCATTAGTAGGGGACTAGGACAAGAGACCCAGTACTTC
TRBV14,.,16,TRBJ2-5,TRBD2,CASSQDLAGSQETQYF,TGTGCCAGCAGCCAAGATCTAGCGGGGTCCCAAGAGACCCAGTACTTC
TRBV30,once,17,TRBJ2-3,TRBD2,CAWSRLAGGRVADTQYF,TGTGCCTGGAGTAGGCTAGCGGGGGGGCGAGTCGCAGATACGCAGTATTTT
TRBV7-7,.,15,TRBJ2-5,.,CASSFQPGLQETQYF,TGTGCTAGCAGCTTCCAACCGGGACTCCAAGAGACCCAGTACTTC
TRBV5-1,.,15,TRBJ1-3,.,CASSLAGASGNTIYF,TGCGCCAGCAGCTTAGCAGGGGCCTCTGGAAACACCATATATTTT
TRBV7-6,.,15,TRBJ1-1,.,CASSSPGGGKVEAFF,TGTGCCAGCAGCTCCCCCGGTGGGGGGAAGGTTGAAGCTTTCTTT